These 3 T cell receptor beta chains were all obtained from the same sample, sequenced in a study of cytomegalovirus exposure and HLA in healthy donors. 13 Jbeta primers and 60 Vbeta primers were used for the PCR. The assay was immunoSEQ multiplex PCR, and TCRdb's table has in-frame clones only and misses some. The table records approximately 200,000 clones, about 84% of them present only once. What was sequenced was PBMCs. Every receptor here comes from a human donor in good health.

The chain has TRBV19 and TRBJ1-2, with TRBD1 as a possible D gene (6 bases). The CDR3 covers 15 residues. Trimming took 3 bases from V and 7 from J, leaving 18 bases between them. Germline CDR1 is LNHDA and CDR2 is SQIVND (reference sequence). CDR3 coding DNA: TGTGCCAGTAGTATCGCAGGGGAGGGGCCCAGTGGCTACACCTTC. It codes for CASSIAGEGPSGYTF.

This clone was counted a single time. The CDR3 nucleotides read TGTGCCAGCAGTAGATTTAGTGCCTCAACGGGGCCCCAGCATTTT. It yields the protein CASSRFSASTGPQHF. The V call is TRBV28, the J call TRBJ1-5, with D unclear. Between the trimmed V and J ends, which lost 5 bases and 9 bases, there was a span of 20 bases. The CDR3 is 15 amino acids. CDR1 MDHEN and CDR2 SYDVKM come from the germline V gene. The full variable domain, in which reference TRBV28 and TRBJ1-5 provide the parts outside the CDR3, is DVKVTQSSRYLVKRTGEKVFLECVQDMDHENMFWYRQDPGLGLRLIYFSYDVKMKEKGDIPEGYSVSREKKERFSLILESASTNQTSMYLCASSRFSASTGPQHFGDGTRLSIL.

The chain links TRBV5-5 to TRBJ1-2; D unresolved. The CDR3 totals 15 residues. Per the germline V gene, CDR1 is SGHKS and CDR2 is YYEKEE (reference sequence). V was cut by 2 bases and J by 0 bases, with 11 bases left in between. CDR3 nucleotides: TGTGCCAGCAGCTTCTACCGCCCCTCTAACTATGGCTACACCTTC. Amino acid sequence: CASSFYRPSNYGYTF.